This passage covers 25 T cell receptor beta chains from one sample sequenced in a study of blood T cell repertoires in COVID-19. TCRdb's table, derived via immunoSEQ multiplex PCR, lists solely in-frame clones and lacks some. This sample carries fewer than 200,000 clones, 80% to 95% of them seen once, and the ten largest clones take approximately 0.5%. The source material was peripheral blood. The receptor set was obtained from a man in his forties or fifties with acute or convalescent COVID-19.

V and J are TRBV11-1 and TRBJ1-1, with a tentative D call TRBD1 (6 bases). The CDR3 length is 14 residues. V was cut by 3 bases and J by 5 bases, with 13 bases left in between. Germline CDR1 SGHAT, CDR2 FQDESV (reference sequence). This CDR3 is CASSFAGAGTEAFF. The DNA for the CDR3 is TGTGCCAGCAGCTTCGCGGGGGCTGGAACTGAAGCTTTCTTT. Full variable domain (missing parts from reference TRBV11-1 and TRBJ1-1): EAEVAQSPRYKITEKSQAVAFWCDPISGHATLYWYRQILGQGPELLVQFQDESVVDDSQLPKDRFSAERLKGVDSTLKIQPAELGDSAMYLCASSFAGAGTEAFFGQGTRLTVV.

This chain links TRBV11-2 with TRBJ2-5, with D hard to call. Between the trimmed V and J ends, which lost 5 bases and 5 bases, there was a span of 9 bases. This CDR3 contains 12 residues. CDR1 and CDR2 (germline): SGHAT, FQNNGV. The CDR3 loop is CASSPYRETQYF. The CDR3 region has the DNA TGTGCCAGCAGCCCCTACCGGGAGACCCAGTACTTC.

The V and J genes are TRBV7-8 and TRBJ1-1; 7 nucleotides agree with TRBD1. This CDR3 has 15 amino acids. The ends lost 2 bases at V and 3 bases at J; junction bases unmatched: 6. CDR1 and CDR2 (germline): SGHVS, FQNEAQ. In DNA form, the CDR3 reads TGTGCCAGCAGCTTAACCCTCACAGGGGACACTGAAGCTTTCTTT. Encoded protein: CASSLTLTGDTEAFF.

This rearrangement joins TRBV6-2 or TRBV6-3 to TRBJ1-1, with 7 bases matching TRBD1. Germline CDR1 MNHEY, CDR2 SVGEGT. The CDR3 covers 13 residues. V lost 4 bases and J lost 11; bases outside the gene matches: 10. CDR3 sequence (DNA): TGTGCCAGCAGTTTCCGACAGGGCCTGAAGGCTTTCTTT. Residues: CASSFRQGLKAFF.

V gene TRBV3-1 (or the pseudogene TRBV3-2) combines with J gene TRBJ2-6, with TRBD1 identical over 10 bases. This CDR3 has 19 residues. The J segment lost 0 bases and the V segment lost 5 bases, leaving 10 bases of the junction unmatched. CDR1 LGHDT and CDR2 YNNKEL come from the germline V gene (reference sequence). The CDR3 protein is CASSSWDRGGVSGANVLTF. The CDR3 DNA reads TGTGCCAGCAGCTCCTGGGACAGGGGTGGGGTCTCTGGGGCCAACGTCCTGACTTTC.

V and J are TRBV7-9 and TRBJ1-6, with TRBD1 matching over 8 bases. The germline CDR1 and CDR2 sequences are SEHNR and FQNEAQ (reference sequence). J lost 7 bases, V lost 4 bases, and 6 bases had no gene match. This CDR3 is 15 amino acids long. For the CDR3, the DNA is TGTGCCAGCAGCTACGGACAGGGAGGAAATTCACCCCTCCACTTT. As protein: CASSYGQGGNSPLHF.

The genes are TRBV3-1 (or the pseudogene TRBV3-2) and TRBJ2-7; D is unresolved. Per the germline V gene, CDR1 is LGHDT and CDR2 is YNNKEL (reference sequence). Trimming removed 1 base from V and 3 bases from J, with 10 bases in between. The CDR3 is made up of 14 amino acids. In nucleotides, the CDR3 is TGTGCCAGCAGCCAAGGCCCCCCGGGCTACGAGCAGTACGTC. The encoded protein is CASSQGPPGYEQYV.

V gene TRBV18 combines with J gene TRBJ2-6; a possible D gene is TRBD1 (5 bases). CDR3 length: 17 amino acids. Germline V gene data show CDR1 as KGHSH and CDR2 as LQKENI. V shed 1 base and J shed 0 bases, with 10 bases lying between them. In DNA, the CDR3 is TGTGCCAGCTCACCACAGGGGTCTTACTCTGGGGCCAACGTCCTGACTTTC. It codes for CASSPQGSYSGANVLTF.

The count of this clone is one. The rearrangement links TRBV5-4 to TRBJ1-2; TRBD1 is a possible D gene (5 bases). Germline assignment: CDR1 SGHNT and CDR2 YYREEE (reference sequence). CDR3 size: 13 residues. The ends were cut back, 4 bases at V and 4 bases at J, with 11 bases in the middle. The CDR3 coding sequence is TGTGCCAGCAGCGGGGGGGATGTCTATGGCTACACCTTC. Translation: CASSGGDVYGYTF. The complete variable domain, with remaining parts taken from reference TRBV5-4 and TRBJ1-2, reads ETGVTQSPTHLIKTRGQQVTLRCSSQSGHNTVSWYQQALGQGPQFIFQYYREEENGRGNFPPRFSGLQFPNYSSELNVNALELDDSALYLCASSGGDVYGYTFGSGTRLTVV.

The genes are TRBV10-1 and TRBJ2-1, with 7 positions matching TRBD2. Trimming cost V 8 bases and J 7 bases; bases outside gene matches: 5. This CDR3 has 12 residues. CDR1 WNHNN and CDR2 SYGVQD come from the germline V gene (reference sequence). CDR3 sequence reads: CASGPSGNEQFF. The CDR3 DNA is TGCGCCAGCGGCCCTAGCGGAAATGAGCAGTTCTTC.

The genes are TRBV19 and TRBJ2-1, with unresolved D. Germline values: CDR1 LNHDA, CDR2 SQIVND (reference sequence). The V gene lost 3 bases and the J gene lost 14 bases, with 14 bases spanning the gap. The CDR3 consists of 12 residues. The CDR3 DNA follows: TGTGCCAGTAGTATCAAGCCCCCCCGGGAGTTCTTC. Translating it yields CASSIKPPREFF.

The chain couples TRBV25-1 to TRBJ2-5, with 8 bases lining up with TRBD1. The CDR3 runs to 15 residues. CDR1 and CDR2 from the germline V gene are MGHDK and SYGVNS. V lost 1 base and J lost 6; bases outside the gene matches: 7. As DNA, the CDR3 is TGTGCCAGCAGTGAATCTTCAGGGGGCCTAAAGACCCAGTACTTC. Protein sequence: CASSESSGGLKTQYF.

The chain uses TRBV7-3 and TRBJ2-2; D gene unclear. The V gene's germline CDR1 is SGHTA and CDR2 FQGTGA. Trimming took off 5 bases at V and 5 bases at J, with 15 bases between the two ends. There are 15 residues in the CDR3. The CDR3 DNA reads as TGTGCCAGCAGCCTTGAGTCTACCCGGACCGGGGAGCTGTTTTTT. It translates to CASSLESTRTGELFF.

The chain carries TRBV19 and TRBJ2-6; TRBD2 agrees at 8 bases. Germline CDR1 and CDR2: LNHDA and SQIVND (reference sequence). Trimming at V came to 7 bases and at J to 0 bases, leaving 8 bases not matched to a gene. The CDR3 runs 17 residues. This chain's CDR3 is CASNQGSGISGANVLTF. The CDR3 DNA reads TGTGCCAGTAACCAAGGTAGCGGGATCTCTGGGGCCAACGTCCTGACTTTC.

This chain joins TRBV7-2 and TRBJ2-5; TRBD2 matches 11 bases. V lost 3 bases to trimming and J lost 3 bases; unmatched junction nucleotides: 6. This CDR3 is built from 16 residues. The germline V gene encodes CDR1 SGHTA and CDR2 FQGNSA. The CDR3 region is CASSFFSSGGKETQYF. CDR3 nucleotide sequence: TGTGCCAGCAGCTTCTTTTCTAGCGGGGGGAAAGAGACCCAGTACTTC. The full variable domain, its missing parts supplied by reference TRBV7-2 and TRBJ2-5, is GAGVSQSPSNKVTEKGKDVELRCDPISGHTALYWYRQSLGQGLEFLIYFQGNSAPDKSGLPSDRFSAERTGGSVSTLTIQRTQQEDSAVYLCASSFFSSGGKETQYFGPGTRLLVL.

The chain has TRBV27 and TRBJ2-5; TRBD2 aligns across 8 bases. Trimming cost V 4 bases and J 5 bases; bases outside gene matches: 18. The germline V gene encodes CDR1 MNHEY and CDR2 SMNVEV (reference sequence). This CDR3 region has 18 residues. In DNA form, the CDR3 reads TGTGCCAGCAGTTATCTAACTTCGGGGGGGCTGGCTTGGGAGACCCAGTACTTC. Protein sequence: CASSYLTSGGLAWETQYF.

The rearrangement links TRBV28 to TRBJ2-1; possible D gene TRBD1, 6 bases. V lost 4 bases and J lost 0, with 13 bases in between. The CDR3 runs to 16 residues. Germline V gene sequence: CDR1 MDHEN, CDR2 SYDVKM. The CDR3 region has the DNA TGTGCCAGCAGTTCCGCAGGGGCCAGCTCCTACAATGAGCAGTTCTTC. As protein: CASSSAGASSYNEQFF.

On this clone itself: The identical CDR3 is also encoded by other nucleotide sequences in the sample. The genes are TRBV19 and TRBJ1-5; 8 bases match TRBD1. Germline CDR1 reads LNHDA; CDR2 reads SQIVND (reference sequence). CDR3 size: 14 residues. Trimming at V came to 5 bases and at J to 2 bases, leaving 2 bases not matched to a gene. The CDR3 DNA reads as TGTGCCAGTAGTGGACAGGGTGGCAATCAGCCCCAGCATTTT. It translates to CASSGQGGNQPQHF.

The chain has TRBV19 and TRBJ2-1; 7 bases align to TRBD1. Unmatched junction bases numbered 5, after V lost 4 bases and J lost 2 bases. This CDR3 has 15 residues. Germline-derived CDR1 and CDR2 are LNHDA and SQIVND (reference sequence). The CDR3 DNA follows: TGTGCCAGTAGTACGGACAGGTCTCCCTACAATGAGCAGTTCTTC. This sequence encodes CASSTDRSPYNEQFF. Looking up the rest from reference TRBV19 and TRBJ2-1 gives the full variable domain: DGGITQSPKYLFRKEGQNVTLSCEQNLNHDAMYWYRQDPGQGLRLIYYSQIVNDFQKGDIAEGYSVSREKKESFPLTVTSAQKNPTAFYLCASSTDRSPYNEQFFGPGTRLTVL.

This clone was seen only a few times. V is TRBV9 and J is TRBJ1-5, with D tentatively TRBD1 (5 bases). Per the germline V gene, CDR1 is SGDLS and CDR2 is YYNGEE. Between the trimmed V and J ends, which lost 1 base and 6 bases, there was a span of 17 bases. The CDR3 loop spans 16 amino acids. CDR3 bases: TGTGCCAGCAGCGTAAGCGGGACCACGCGTCGTCAGCCCCAGCATTTT. Protein: CASSVSGTTRRQPQHF.

This chain connects TRBV19 to TRBJ2-5; D is possibly TRBD2 (6 bases). In germline, CDR1 is LNHDA, CDR2 SQIVND (reference sequence). This CDR3 contains 17 residues. With 6 bases removed from V and 1 base from J, the gap between germline ends came to 21 bases. CDR3 amino acids: CASSPRSGSALQETQYF. CDR3 coding DNA: TGTGCCAGTAGCCCTCGGTCCGGGAGCGCTCTCCAAGAGACCCAGTACTTC. The variable domain in full, with the rest retrieved from reference TRBV19 and TRBJ2-5, is DGGITQSPKYLFRKEGQNVTLSCEQNLNHDAMYWYRQDPGQGLRLIYYSQIVNDFQKGDIAEGYSVSREKKESFPLTVTSAQKNPTAFYLCASSPRSGSALQETQYFGPGTRLLVL.

The chain links TRBV29-1 to TRBJ2-2, with a weak D call TRBD2 (6 bases). The germline CDR1 and CDR2 sequences are SQVTM and ANQGSEA. The CDR3 covers 12 residues. The ends were cut back, 4 bases at V and 7 bases at J, with 10 bases in the middle. The CDR3 DNA reads TGCAGCGTTGCGGGGGTCAACGGGGAGCTGTTTTTT. Protein sequence: CSVAGVNGELFF.

The V gene is TRBV11-2, the J gene TRBJ2-4; D uncertain. Germline lookup yields CDR1 SGHAT and CDR2 FQNNGV. V was cut by 2 bases and J by 0 bases, with 14 bases left in between. The CDR3 has 17 amino acids. CDR3 residues: CASSLLSTALAKNIQYF. The DNA of the CDR3 is TGTGCCAGCAGCTTACTTTCAACAGCCCTAGCCAAAAACATTCAGTACTTC.

This chain links TRBV12-3 or TRBV12-4 with TRBJ2-1; D is unresolved. The CDR3 totals 13 residues. Trimming pared 3 bases from V and 9 bases from J, leaving 12 bases between. The CDR3 loop reads CASSFFVAAEQFF. CDR3 DNA sequence: TGTGCCAGCAGTTTCTTCGTGGCCGCTGAGCAGTTCTTC.

The chain links TRBV27 to TRBJ1-6; D is possibly TRBD1 (6 bases). The CDR3 totals 15 residues. The germline V gene encodes CDR1 MNHEY and CDR2 SMNVEV (reference sequence). V was shortened by 3 bases and J by 7 bases, with 13 bases between the two germline ends. The CDR3 DNA sequence: TGTGCCAGCAGTTTTGGCTGGACAGAGAATTCACCCCTCCACTTT. Protein product: CASSFGWTENSPLHF.